What follows is one TCR beta chain and its context. Trimming removed 3 bases from V and 4 bases from J; junction bases left unmatched: 9. Germline-derived CDR1 and CDR2 are SGHNT and YYREEE (reference sequence). This CDR3 has 15 amino acids. Generated by immunoSEQ multiplex PCR, the TCRdb table keeps only in-frame clones and is missing some. The data show about 100,000 clones, 90% to 97% seen once. The data belong to a study of technical replicates of blood from several donors. The chain joins TRBV5-4 to TRBJ2-7; 8 bases fit TRBD2. The specimen was T cells isolated from PBMCs. This sequence originates from a human donor in good health. CDR3 loop: CASSSGTRSRYEQYF. The CDR3 DNA reads as TGTGCCAGCAGCTCTGGGACTAGGAGTCGGTACGAGCAGTACTTC.